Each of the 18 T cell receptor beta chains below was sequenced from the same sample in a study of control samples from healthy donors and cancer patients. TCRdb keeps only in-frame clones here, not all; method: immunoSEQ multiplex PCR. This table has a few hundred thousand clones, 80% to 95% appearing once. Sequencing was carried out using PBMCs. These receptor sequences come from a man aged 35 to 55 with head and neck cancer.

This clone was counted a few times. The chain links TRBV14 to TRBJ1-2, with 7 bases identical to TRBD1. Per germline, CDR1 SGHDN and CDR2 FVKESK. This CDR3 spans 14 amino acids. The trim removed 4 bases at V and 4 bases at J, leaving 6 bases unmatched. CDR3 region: CASSPPGQAYGYTF. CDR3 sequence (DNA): TGTGCCAGCAGCCCGCCCGGACAGGCCTATGGCTACACCTTC.

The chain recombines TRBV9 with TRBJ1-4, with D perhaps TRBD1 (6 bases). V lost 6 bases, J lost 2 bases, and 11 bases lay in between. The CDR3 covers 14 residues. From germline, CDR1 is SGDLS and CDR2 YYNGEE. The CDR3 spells CASTPTGTNEKLFF. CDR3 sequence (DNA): TGTGCCAGCACCCCCACAGGGACTAATGAAAAACTGTTTTTT.

Written as DNA, the CDR3 is TGTGCCAGTAGTATAGATCGAGGGCCGGACTCCTTAGCCAAAAACATTCAGTACTTC. Protein sequence: CASSIDRGPDSLAKNIQYF. The chain links TRBV19 to TRBJ2-4; TRBD2 is a possible D gene (5 bases). This CDR3 contains 19 residues. The germline CDR1 and CDR2 sequences are LNHDA and SQIVND (reference sequence). The V gene lost 0 bases and the J gene lost 0 bases, with 18 bases spanning the gap.

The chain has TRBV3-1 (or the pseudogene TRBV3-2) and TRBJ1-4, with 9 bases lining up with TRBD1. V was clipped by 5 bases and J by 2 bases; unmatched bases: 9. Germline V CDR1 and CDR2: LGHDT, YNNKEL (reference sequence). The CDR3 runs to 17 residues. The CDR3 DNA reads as TGTGCCAGCAGCACTCGACAGGGGGTAGGCACTAATGAAAAACTGTTTTTT. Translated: CASSTRQGVGTNEKLFF.

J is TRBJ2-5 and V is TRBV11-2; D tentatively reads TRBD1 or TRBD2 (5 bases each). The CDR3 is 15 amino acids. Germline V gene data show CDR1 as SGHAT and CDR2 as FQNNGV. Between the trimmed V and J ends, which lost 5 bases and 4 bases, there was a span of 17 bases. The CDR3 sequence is CASSPQFGTGETQYF. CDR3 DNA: TGTGCCAGCAGCCCCCAATTTGGGACGGGAGAGACCCAGTACTTC.

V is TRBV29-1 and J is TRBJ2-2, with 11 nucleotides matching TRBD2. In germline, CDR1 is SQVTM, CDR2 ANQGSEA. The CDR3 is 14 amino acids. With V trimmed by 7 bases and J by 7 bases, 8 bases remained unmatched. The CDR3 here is CSAFSGRAGGELFF. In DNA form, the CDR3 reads TGCAGCGCCTTTAGCGGGAGGGCCGGCGGGGAGCTGTTTTTT.

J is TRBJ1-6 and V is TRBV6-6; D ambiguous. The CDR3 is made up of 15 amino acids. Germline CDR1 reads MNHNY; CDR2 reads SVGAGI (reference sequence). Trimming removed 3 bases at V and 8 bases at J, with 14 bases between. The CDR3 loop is CASSYSGQYDSPLHF. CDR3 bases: TGTGCCAGCAGTTATTCGGGCCAGTACGATTCACCCCTCCACTTT.

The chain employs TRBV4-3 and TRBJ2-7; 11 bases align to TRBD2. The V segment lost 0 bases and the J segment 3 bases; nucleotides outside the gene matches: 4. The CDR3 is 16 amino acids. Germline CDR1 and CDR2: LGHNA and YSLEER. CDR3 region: CASSQDATSGNYEQYF. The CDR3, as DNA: TGCGCCAGCAGCCAAGACGCGACTAGCGGGAACTACGAGCAGTACTTC.

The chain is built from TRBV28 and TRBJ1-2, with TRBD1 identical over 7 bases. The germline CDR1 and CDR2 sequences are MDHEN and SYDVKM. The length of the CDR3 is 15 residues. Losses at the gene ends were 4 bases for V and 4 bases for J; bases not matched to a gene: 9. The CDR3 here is CASSSPSGQTYGYTF. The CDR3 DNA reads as TGTGCCAGCAGTTCCCCCTCGGGACAGACCTATGGCTACACCTTC.

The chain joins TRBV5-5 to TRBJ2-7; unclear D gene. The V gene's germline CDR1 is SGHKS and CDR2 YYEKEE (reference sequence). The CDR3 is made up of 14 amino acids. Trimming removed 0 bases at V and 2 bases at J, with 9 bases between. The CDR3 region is CASSLALLTYEQYF. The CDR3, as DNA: TGTGCCAGCAGCTTGGCATTATTGACCTACGAGCAGTACTTC.

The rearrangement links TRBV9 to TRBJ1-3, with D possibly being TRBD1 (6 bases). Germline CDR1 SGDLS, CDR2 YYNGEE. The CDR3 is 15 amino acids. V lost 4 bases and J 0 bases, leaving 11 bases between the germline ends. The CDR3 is CASSSRGDSGNTIYF. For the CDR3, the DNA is TGTGCCAGCAGCTCTAGGGGGGACTCTGGAAACACCATATATTTT. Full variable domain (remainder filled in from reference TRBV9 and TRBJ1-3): DSGVTQTPKHLITATGQRVTLRCSPRSGDLSVYWYQQSLDQGLQFLIQYYNGEERAKGNILERFSAQQFPDLHSELNLSSLELGDSALYFCASSSRGDSGNTIYFGEGSWLTVV.

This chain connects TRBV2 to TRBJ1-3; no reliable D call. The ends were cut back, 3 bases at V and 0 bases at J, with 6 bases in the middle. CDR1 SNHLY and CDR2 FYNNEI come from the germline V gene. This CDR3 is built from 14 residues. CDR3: CASSESSSGNTIYF. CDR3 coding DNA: TGTGCCAGCAGTGAGTCTAGCTCTGGAAACACCATATATTTT. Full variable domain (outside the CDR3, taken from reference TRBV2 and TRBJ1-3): EPEVTQTPSHQVTQMGQEVILRCVPISNHLYFYWYRQILGQKVEFLVSFYNNEISEKSEIFDDQFSVERPDGSNFTLKIRSTKLEDSAMYFCASSESSSGNTIYFGEGSWLTVV.

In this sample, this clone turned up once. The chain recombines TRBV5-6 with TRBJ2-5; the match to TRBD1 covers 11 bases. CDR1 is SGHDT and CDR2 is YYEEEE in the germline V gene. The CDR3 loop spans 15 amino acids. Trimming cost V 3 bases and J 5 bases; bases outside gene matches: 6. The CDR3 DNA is TGTGCCAGCAGCTCGAGGACAGGGGGCGGTGAGACCCAGTACTTC. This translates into CASSSRTGGGETQYF.

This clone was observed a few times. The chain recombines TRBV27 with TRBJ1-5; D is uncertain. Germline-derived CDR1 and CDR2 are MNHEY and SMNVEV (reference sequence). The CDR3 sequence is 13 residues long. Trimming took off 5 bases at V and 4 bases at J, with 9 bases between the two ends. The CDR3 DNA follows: TGTGCCAGCAGTCTCTCCAGGAATCAGCCCCAGCATTTT. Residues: CASSLSRNQPQHF.

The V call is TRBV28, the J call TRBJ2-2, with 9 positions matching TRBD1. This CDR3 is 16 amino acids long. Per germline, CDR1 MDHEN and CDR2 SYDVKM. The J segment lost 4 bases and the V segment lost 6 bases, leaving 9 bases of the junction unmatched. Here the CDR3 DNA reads TGTGCCAGCAGGGGACCGGGACAGGGTCCCACCGGGGAGCTGTTTTTT. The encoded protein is CASRGPGQGPTGELFF.

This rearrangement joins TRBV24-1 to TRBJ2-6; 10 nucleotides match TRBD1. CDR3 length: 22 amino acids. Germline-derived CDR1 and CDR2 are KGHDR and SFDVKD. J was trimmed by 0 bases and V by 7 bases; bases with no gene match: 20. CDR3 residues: CATSTLETGGAYRPSGANVLTF. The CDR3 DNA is TGTGCCACCAGCACCTTAGAGACAGGGGGCGCCTACCGTCCCTCTGGGGCCAACGTCCTGACTTTC.

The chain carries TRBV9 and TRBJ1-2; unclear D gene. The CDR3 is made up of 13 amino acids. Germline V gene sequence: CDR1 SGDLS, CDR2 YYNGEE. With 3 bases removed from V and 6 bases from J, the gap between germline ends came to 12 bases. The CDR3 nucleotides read TGTGCCAGCAGCGGGGCCTGGGCGGATGGCTACACCTTC. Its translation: CASSGAWADGYTF.

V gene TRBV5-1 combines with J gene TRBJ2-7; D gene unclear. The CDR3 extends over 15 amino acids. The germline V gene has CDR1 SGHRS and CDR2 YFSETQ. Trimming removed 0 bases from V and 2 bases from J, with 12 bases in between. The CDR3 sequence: CASSLDPSATYEQYF. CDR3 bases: TGCGCCAGCAGCTTGGATCCTTCAGCAACCTACGAGCAGTACTTC.